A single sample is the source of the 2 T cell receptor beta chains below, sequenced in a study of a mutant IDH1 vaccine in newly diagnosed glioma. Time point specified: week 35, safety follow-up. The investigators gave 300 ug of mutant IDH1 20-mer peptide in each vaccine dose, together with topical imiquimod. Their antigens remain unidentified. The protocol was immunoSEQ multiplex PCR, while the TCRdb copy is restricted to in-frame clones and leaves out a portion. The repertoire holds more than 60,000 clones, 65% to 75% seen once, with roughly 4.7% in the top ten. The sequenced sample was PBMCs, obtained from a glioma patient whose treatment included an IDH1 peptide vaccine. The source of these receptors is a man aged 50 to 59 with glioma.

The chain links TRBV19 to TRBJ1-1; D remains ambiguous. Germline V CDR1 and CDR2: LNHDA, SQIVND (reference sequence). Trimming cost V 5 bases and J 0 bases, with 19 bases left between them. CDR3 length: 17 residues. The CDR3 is CASSSRTLARMNTEAFF. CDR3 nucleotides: TGTGCCAGTAGTTCAAGGACCCTAGCGCGAATGAACACTGAAGCTTTCTTT.

DNA of the CDR3: TGTGCCAGCAGCTTTGAGGGGCGCGCGGGGTCACCCCTCCACTTT. It codes for CASSFEGRAGSPLHF. The V and J genes are TRBV5-4 and TRBJ1-6; D may be TRBD1 (5 bases). CDR3 length equals 15 residues. V was trimmed by 2 bases and J by 10 bases, leaving 16 bases between them. Germline V lookup: CDR1 SGHNT, CDR2 YYREEE (reference sequence).